A single sample gave rise to the 27 T cell receptor beta chains below, sequenced in a study of PD-L1 blockade in urothelial cancer. TCRdb's copy holds only in-frame clones and misses some; the assay was immunoSEQ multiplex PCR. Among tens of thousands of clones listed, roughly 75% were seen once. Time point meaning: pretreatment peripheral blood. The sequencing here drew on PBMCs, taken around atezolizumab (anti-PD-L1) treatment. These receptors all stem from a man aged 65 to 79 with urothelial cancer.

The genes are TRBV7-3 and TRBJ2-3, with D maybe TRBD1 (6 bases). The CDR3 spans 15 residues. The V gene lost 2 bases and the J gene lost 3 bases, with 12 bases spanning the gap. Germline-derived CDR1 and CDR2 are SGHTA and FQGTGA. CDR3 sequence reads: CASSLGTWGTDTQYF. The CDR3 nucleotides read TGTGCCAGCAGCTTAGGGACATGGGGAACAGATACGCAGTATTTT.

The chain carries TRBV5-4 and TRBJ2-5; 14 bases map to TRBD2. Looked up from germline, CDR1 is SGHNT and CDR2 is YYREEE (reference sequence). The ends lost 4 bases at V and 5 bases at J; junction bases unmatched: 4. The CDR3 loop spans 15 amino acids. The CDR3 nucleotides are TGTGCCAGCAGCGCTGGACTAGCGGGAGGCGAGACCCAGTACTTC. Protein product: CASSAGLAGGETQYF.

V and J are TRBV27 and TRBJ2-1; D perhaps matches TRBD1 (6 bases). Germline loops: CDR1 MNHEY, CDR2 SMNVEV (reference sequence). Trimming cost V 4 bases and J 10 bases, with 11 bases left between them. The CDR3 has 12 residues. The CDR3 protein is CASSSFDREQFF. As DNA, the CDR3 is TGTGCCAGCAGTTCGTTTGACAGGGAGCAGTTCTTC.

In this sample, this clone turned up a few times. The rearrangement joins TRBV4-1 to TRBJ1-6; 7 nucleotides agree with TRBD1. Germline CDR1 is MGHRA and CDR2 is YSYEKL. Unmatched junction bases numbered 5, after V lost 4 bases and J lost 8 bases. The CDR3 is made up of 14 amino acids. The CDR3 region has the DNA TGCGCCAGCAGCCTCCGTACAGGGGATTCACCCCTCCACTTT. It specifies CASSLRTGDSPLHF.

The chain's CDR3 is CAIYRGQDAGELFF. DNA for the CDR3: TGTGCCATCTACAGGGGGCAAGACGCCGGGGAGCTGTTTTTT. The V call is TRBV6-1, the J call TRBJ2-2, with 9 bases aligning to TRBD1. Germline assignment: CDR1 MNHNS and CDR2 SASEGT. J gave up 6 bases and V 10 bases, and 9 bases lay outside the gene matches. The CDR3 consists of 14 residues.

V usage is TRBV7-2 and J usage is TRBJ1-6; perhaps TRBD1 as D (5 bases). The CDR3 loop spans 13 amino acids. Trimming removed 6 bases from V and 6 bases from J, with 9 bases in between. CDR1 is SGHTA and CDR2 is FQGNSA in the germline V gene. The CDR3 is CASSGQRNSPLHF. DNA of the CDR3: TGTGCCAGCAGTGGACAACGTAATTCACCCCTCCACTTT.

This chain links TRBV5-1 with TRBJ2-1; TRBD1 matches 10 bases. Germline CDR1 SGHRS, CDR2 YFSETQ. V shed 4 bases and J 8 bases; nucleotides not matched to a gene: 9. The CDR3 runs to 15 residues. The CDR3: CASSRDRGDTDEQFF. CDR3 nucleotide sequence: TGCGCCAGCAGCCGGGACAGGGGCGATACCGATGAGCAGTTCTTC.

V usage is TRBV7-9 and J usage is TRBJ2-3; 7 bases are a match to TRBD2. V was pared by 4 bases and J by 2 bases, with 12 bases of the junction left unmatched. The CDR3 runs 17 residues. Germline CDR1 and CDR2: SEHNR and FQNEAQ (reference sequence). The CDR3 nucleotides read TGTGCCAGCAGCTCCCCTCCTTTGGGGGGGACCACAGATACGCAGTATTTT. It yields the protein CASSSPPLGGTTDTQYF.

The chain is built from TRBV27 and TRBJ2-1; TRBD2 matches at 7 bases. CDR3 length equals 15 residues. The ends lost 5 bases at V and 6 bases at J; junction bases unmatched: 10. Germline lookup yields CDR1 MNHEY and CDR2 SMNVEV (reference sequence). The CDR3 protein is CASSPLGEGTNEQFF. The CDR3, as DNA: TGTGCCAGCAGTCCCCTCGGGGAGGGGACCAATGAGCAGTTCTTC.

The sample holds one count of this clone. This chain connects TRBV5-1 to TRBJ2-5, with 11 bases identical to TRBD2. This CDR3 contains 16 residues. V was clipped by 0 bases and J by 1 base; unmatched bases: 2. Germline lookup yields CDR1 SGHRS and CDR2 YFSETQ. The CDR3 loop is CASSLGTSGFQETQYF. The CDR3 DNA reads TGCGCCAGCAGCTTGGGGACTAGCGGGTTCCAAGAGACCCAGTACTTC.

The gene calls are TRBV25-1 and TRBJ2-1; 8 nucleotides line up with TRBD2. Germline V lookup: CDR1 MGHDK, CDR2 SYGVNS. J lost 6 bases, V lost 6 bases, and 13 bases had no gene match. The CDR3 contains 16 residues. Here the CDR3 reads CASSLLREGGGNEQFF. The CDR3 region has the DNA TGTGCCAGCAGCCTTCTACGGGAGGGCGGGGGCAATGAGCAGTTCTTC.

This clone was detected a few times. The V and J genes are TRBV4-1 and TRBJ1-2, with a tentative D call TRBD1 (5 bases). With 1 base removed from V and 7 bases from J, the gap between germline ends came to 13 bases. Germline V gene sequence: CDR1 MGHRA, CDR2 YSYEKL. This CDR3 spans 14 amino acids. The CDR3 loop is CASSQVRQGGGYTF. The CDR3 DNA reads TGCGCCAGCAGCCAAGTTCGGCAGGGAGGTGGCTACACCTTC.

This clone was observed once. CDR3 DNA: TGTGCCAGCAGCTCTTCTAGCACAGATACGCAGTATTTT. Protein: CASSSSSTDTQYF. The V call is TRBV7-3, the J call TRBJ2-3, with unresolved D. The CDR3 has 13 residues. Deletions cut 4 bases from V and 0 bases from J, with 5 bases between. Germline CDR1 and CDR2: SGHTA and FQGTGA.

The CDR3 DNA reads TGTGCCAGCAGCTTAGGCCCTAGCGGGATCTCCTACGAGCAGTACTTC. This sequence encodes CASSLGPSGISYEQYF. J is TRBJ2-7 and V is TRBV7-8; 9 bases agree with TRBD2. CDR3 length equals 16 residues. J was trimmed by 0 bases and V by 1 base; bases with no gene match: 4. CDR1 and CDR2 (germline): SGHVS, FQNEAQ.

The genes are TRBV11-1 and TRBJ1-1; 11 bases line up with TRBD1. CDR3 length: 17 amino acids. Trimming removed 3 bases from V and 1 base from J; junction bases left unmatched: 7. CDR1 and CDR2 (germline): SGHAT, FQDESV (reference sequence). This CDR3 reads CASSFRTGGRGNTEAFF. CDR3 DNA sequence: TGTGCCAGCAGCTTTAGGACAGGGGGCCGAGGGAACACTGAAGCTTTCTTT.

The rearrangement links TRBV30 to TRBJ1-5; D gene unclear. Trimming cost V 0 bases and J 9 bases, with 15 bases left between them. Germline V gives CDR1 GTSNPN, CDR2 SVGIG (reference sequence). There are 14 residues in the CDR3. Here the CDR3 reads CAWSVPQSSRPQHF. The CDR3 region has the DNA TGTGCCTGGAGTGTACCGCAGTCCTCTCGGCCCCAGCATTTT. The complete variable domain, with remaining parts taken from reference TRBV30 and TRBJ1-5, reads SQTIHQWPATLVQPVGSPLSLECTVEGTSNPNLYWYRQAAGRGLQLLFYSVGIGQISSEVPQNLSASRPQDRQFILSSKKLLLSDSGFYLCAWSVPQSSRPQHFGDGTRLSIL.

This rearrangement joins TRBV19 to TRBJ2-1; 11 nucleotides align to TRBD2. Trimming cost V 4 bases and J 7 bases; bases outside gene matches: 6. Germline V gene lookup returns CDR1 LNHDA and CDR2 SQIVND (reference sequence). The CDR3 contains 15 residues. CDR3 sequence (DNA): TGTGCCAGTAGTACTCCGGGACTAGCGGAGAATGAGCAGTTCTTC. Its translation: CASSTPGLAENEQFF.

V gene TRBV30 combines with J gene TRBJ2-5; 7 nucleotides line up with TRBD2. Trimming cost V 2 bases and J 9 bases; bases outside gene matches: 12. CDR1 is GTSNPN, CDR2 SVGIG, per germline (reference sequence). This CDR3 region has 14 residues. The CDR3 nucleotides read TGTGCCTGGAGTCAGGGAGGGGCCCGGGTGTCCCAGTACTTC. Its protein product is CAWSQGGARVSQYF.

The rearrangement uses TRBV15 and TRBJ2-7, with no clear D. The CDR3 is 13 amino acids. Germline assignment: CDR1 LNHNV and CDR2 YYDKDF (reference sequence). Trimming pared 0 bases from V and 3 bases from J, leaving 6 bases between. Written as DNA, the CDR3 is TGTGCCACCAGCAGAGACACAGACTACGAGCAGTACTTC. Translated, it gives CATSRDTDYEQYF.

This clone was counted only a few times. The J gene is TRBJ2-3, the V gene TRBV7-9; 9 nucleotides agree with TRBD2. The ends lost 4 bases at V and 4 bases at J; junction bases unmatched: 9. Germline V gene sequence: CDR1 SEHNR, CDR2 FQNEAQ (reference sequence). This CDR3 contains 16 residues. CDR3: CASSSNSGSLADTQYF. In DNA form, the CDR3 reads TGTGCCAGCAGCTCCAATAGCGGGAGTTTGGCAGATACGCAGTATTTT.

This chain links TRBV6-1 with TRBJ2-5; TRBD1 matches 7 bases. The CDR3 contains 15 residues. Trimming cost V 0 bases and J 9 bases; bases outside gene matches: 10. Germline CDR1 MNHNS, CDR2 SASEGT. The CDR3 spells CASSEAQGRTGAQYF. The CDR3 bases are TGTGCCAGCAGTGAAGCGCAGGGCCGAACAGGGGCCCAGTACTTC.

The gene calls are TRBV11-2 and TRBJ2-1; tentative D call: TRBD2 (5 bases). Per the germline V gene, CDR1 is SGHAT and CDR2 is FQNNGV. The CDR3 extends over 14 amino acids. Trimming stripped 1 base from V and 6 bases from J, with 10 bases between. The DNA for the CDR3 is TGTGCCAGCAGCTTAGTTTACAGCGGCAATGAGCAGTTCTTC. Translation gives CASSLVYSGNEQFF.

The chain recombines TRBV7-9 with TRBJ2-7; D ambiguous. V was cut by 6 bases and J by 0 bases, with 6 bases left in between. Germline CDR1 SEHNR, CDR2 FQNEAQ (reference sequence). The CDR3 runs to 12 residues. The CDR3 bases are TGTGCCAGCAGTTCGTTCTCCTACGAGCAGTACTTC. Amino acid sequence: CASSSFSYEQYF.

This clone was counted a few times. V usage is TRBV5-1 and J usage is TRBJ2-5, with 7 bases matching TRBD2. The CDR3 sequence is 14 residues long. Trimming removed 1 base from V and 5 bases from J; junction bases left unmatched: 5. Germline V gives CDR1 SGHRS, CDR2 YFSETQ. The CDR3 nucleotides read TGCGCCAGCAGCTTGACTGCGGGGGTTGAGACCCAGTACTTC. This encodes CASSLTAGVETQYF.

This chain uses TRBV27 with TRBJ2-7, with D possibly being TRBD1 (5 bases). The CDR3 runs to 14 residues. The V gene's germline CDR1 is MNHEY and CDR2 SMNVEV (reference sequence). V was pared by 4 bases and J by 2 bases, with 12 bases between. CDR3 protein: CASSSQGGPYEQYF. The DNA of the CDR3 is TGTGCCAGCAGTTCCCAGGGTGGCCCCTACGAGCAGTACTTC.

This sequence joins TRBV10-3 and TRBJ2-1; 10 bases match TRBD1. Germline V gene lookup returns CDR1 ENHRY and CDR2 SYGVKD. With 5 bases clipped from V and 8 bases from J, the junction kept 9 bases outside the gene matches. The CDR3 length is 15 residues. In nucleotides, the CDR3 is TGTGCCATCAGTAGGGCCGGGGACAGGGGCGATGAGCAGTTCTTC. It encodes CAISRAGDRGDEQFF.

The chain employs TRBV7-9 and TRBJ1-1; D is unclear. This CDR3 is built from 11 residues. The V gene's germline CDR1 is SEHNR and CDR2 FQNEAQ (reference sequence). Trimming stripped 5 bases from V and 11 bases from J, with 12 bases between. As DNA, the CDR3 is TGTGCCAGCAGCCATAGCTCCGGGGCTTTCTTT. Its protein product is CASSHSSGAFF.